The 28 T cell receptor beta chains given below trace back to one sample, sequenced in a study of blood T cell repertoires in COVID-19. Clones were read by immunoSEQ multiplex PCR, and TCRdb kept only the in-frame ones, dropping some. The sample holds 130,000 or so clones; 85% to 90% are singletons and the top ten take more than 15%. Material for sequencing was peripheral blood. The receptors derive from a man in his forties or fifties with active or convalescent COVID-19.

The chain employs TRBV5-1 and TRBJ1-2, with TRBD1 matching 9 bases. V was pared by 0 bases and J by 6 bases, with 9 bases of the junction left unmatched. CDR3 length: 16 residues. Germline assignment: CDR1 SGHRS and CDR2 YFSETQ. The CDR3 DNA sequence: TGCGCCAGCAGCTTGGGTCGGTTGAGACAGGGGGATGGCTACACCTTC. It yields the protein CASSLGRLRQGDGYTF.

The chain links TRBV6-2 or TRBV6-3 to TRBJ2-3, with 7 bases lining up with TRBD2. The CDR3 contains 15 residues. V gave up 4 bases and J gave up 0 bases; unmatched junction bases: 4. In germline, CDR1 is MNHEY, CDR2 SVGEGT. In DNA form, the CDR3 reads TGTGCCAGCAGTTTGGGACTACCAAGCACAGATACGCAGTATTTT. Its protein is CASSLGLPSTDTQYF.

V gene TRBV6-5 combines with J gene TRBJ1-1; a weak D match, TRBD1 (5 bases). V lost 7 bases to trimming and J lost 11 bases, with 14 bases between them. This CDR3 has 11 residues. The germline V gene encodes CDR1 MNHEY and CDR2 SVGAGI. The DNA for the CDR3 is TGTGCCAGCACCTCTACGGGGGTGGCTTTCTTT. Encoded protein: CASTSTGVAFF.

On this clone itself: In the same sample, other DNA sequences code for this CDR3. The V call is TRBV15, the J call TRBJ2-7, with a possible D match to TRBD2 (5 bases). V dropped 0 bases and J dropped 3 bases, with 9 bases sitting between them. From germline, CDR1 is LNHNV and CDR2 YYDKDF (reference sequence). This CDR3 is built from 14 residues. As DNA, the CDR3 is TGTGCCACCAGCAGAGATCTAGGAGGCTACGAGCAGTACTTC. Protein product: CATSRDLGGYEQYF. Variable domain in full (rest from reference TRBV15 and TRBJ2-7): DAMVIQNPRYQVTQFGKPVTLSCSQTLNHNVMYWYQQKSSQAPKLLFHYYDKDFNNEADTPDNFQSRRPNTSFCFLDIRSPGLGDTAMYLCATSRDLGGYEQYFGPGTRLTVT.

The chain employs TRBV7-8 and TRBJ2-1; 10 bases are shared with TRBD2. Germline values: CDR1 SGHVS, CDR2 FQNEAQ. The junction had 7 bases not matched to a gene; V was cut back by 1 base and J by 1 base. This CDR3 is built from 18 residues. The CDR3 sequence is CASSLGRSGRTSYNEQFF. The CDR3 coding sequence is TGTGCCAGCAGCTTAGGTCGTAGCGGGAGGACGTCCTACAATGAGCAGTTCTTC.

This chain connects TRBV7-9 to TRBJ2-1, with 13 bases fitting TRBD2. This CDR3 contains 17 residues. J gave up 9 bases and V 3 bases, and 11 bases lay outside the gene matches. Per the germline V gene, CDR1 is SEHNR and CDR2 is FQNEAQ (reference sequence). The CDR3 coding sequence is TGTGCCAGCAGCTTTAGTTCCGAGACTAGCGGGAGGATTGAGCAGTTCTTC. It encodes CASSFSSETSGRIEQFF.

The rearrangement uses TRBV3-1 (or the pseudogene TRBV3-2) and TRBJ2-7, with TRBD2 identical over 13 bases. Trimming cost V 2 bases and J 3 bases; bases outside gene matches: 13. The CDR3 length is 19 residues. The germline V gene has CDR1 LGHDT and CDR2 YNNKEL (reference sequence). CDR3 loop: CASSQRRGTSGVANYEQYF. For the CDR3, the DNA is TGTGCCAGCAGCCAACGCCGTGGGACTAGCGGGGTTGCCAACTACGAGCAGTACTTC.

The genes are TRBV7-6 and TRBJ1-1; 7 bases map to TRBD1. The CDR3 is 14 residues long. Losses at the gene ends were 5 bases for V and 6 bases for J; bases not matched to a gene: 9. Germline values: CDR1 SGHVS, CDR2 FNYEAQ. The CDR3 DNA reads as TGTGCCAGCAGCCCCCGACAGGGACGGTCTGAAGCTTTCTTT. This encodes CASSPRQGRSEAFF. The full variable domain, rest sourced from reference TRBV7-6 and TRBJ1-1, is GAGVSQSPRYKVTKRGQDVALRCDPISGHVSLYWYRQALGQGPEFLTYFNYEAQQDKSGLPNDRFSAERPEGSISTLTIQRTEQRDSAMYRCASSPRQGRSEAFFGQGTRLTVV.

The V and J genes are TRBV28 and TRBJ2-7, with a weak D call TRBD1 (6 bases). V was trimmed by 7 bases and J by 2 bases, leaving 18 bases between them. CDR3 length: 15 amino acids. Germline V gene lookup returns CDR1 MDHEN and CDR2 SYDVKM. CDR3 DNA: TGTGCCAGCATGCTCAGGGGAGCGAACACCTACGAGCAGTACTTC. Translating gives CASMLRGANTYEQYF. Full variable domain (remainder filled in from reference TRBV28 and TRBJ2-7): DVKVTQSSRYLVKRTGEKVFLECVQDMDHENMFWYRQDPGLGLRLIYFSYDVKMKEKGDIPEGYSVSREKKERFSLILESASTNQTSMYLCASMLRGANTYEQYFGPGTRLTVT.

The chain employs TRBV15 and TRBJ2-5; maybe TRBD1 (6 bases). Germline CDR1 LNHNV, CDR2 YYDKDF (reference sequence). Trimming removed 0 bases at V and 4 bases at J, with 12 bases between. There are 15 residues in the CDR3. The CDR3 bases are TGTGCCACCAGCAGAGAGGACAGTAGCTCAGAGACCCAGTACTTC. The encoded protein is CATSREDSSSETQYF.

The chain has TRBV5-1 and TRBJ2-2, with 9 bases matching TRBD1. The CDR3 runs to 16 residues. CDR1 and CDR2 (germline): SGHRS, YFSETQ. V gave up 0 bases and J gave up 3 bases; unmatched junction bases: 3. CDR3 bases: TGCGCCAGCAGCTTGGTGGACAGGGGAGACACCGGGGAGCTGTTTTTT. Its translation is CASSLVDRGDTGELFF.

The sample holds one count of this clone. The gene calls are TRBV28 and TRBJ1-4; D perhaps matches TRBD1 (5 bases). Trimming took off 6 bases at V and 0 bases at J, with 11 bases between the two ends. CDR1 is MDHEN and CDR2 is SYDVKM in the germline V gene. CDR3 size: 15 residues. The CDR3 DNA reads TGTGCCAGCAGATCGCAGGGTGCAACTAATGAAAAACTGTTTTTT. Its protein is CASRSQGATNEKLFF.

The chain links TRBV28 to TRBJ1-3; tentative D call: TRBD1 (6 bases). V was cut by 5 bases and J by 0 bases, with 14 bases left in between. Germline assignment: CDR1 MDHEN and CDR2 SYDVKM. The CDR3 runs 16 residues. The DNA for the CDR3 is TGTGCCAGCAGTGGGGGCGGTGGTTTCTCTGGAAACACCATATATTTT. It encodes CASSGGGGFSGNTIYF. Together with reference TRBV28 and TRBJ1-3, the CDR3 gives the full variable domain: DVKVTQSSRYLVKRTGEKVFLECVQDMDHENMFWYRQDPGLGLRLIYFSYDVKMKEKGDIPEGYSVSREKKERFSLILESASTNQTSMYLCASSGGGGFSGNTIYFGEGSWLTVV.

In its sample, this clone was seen once. This sequence joins TRBV18 and TRBJ2-3; possible D gene TRBD2, 6 bases. Germline CDR1 reads KGHSH; CDR2 reads LQKENI. Trimming removed 2 bases from V and 4 bases from J, with 19 bases in between. There are 17 residues in the CDR3. CDR3 DNA: TGTGCCAGCTCACCAGTGGGAGGACCTCTCGGGGCAGATACGCAGTATTTT. Amino acids: CASSPVGGPLGADTQYF.

V usage is TRBV6-5 and J usage is TRBJ1-4; tentative D call: TRBD1 (5 bases). The CDR3 is made up of 14 amino acids. CDR1 is MNHEY, CDR2 SVGAGI, per germline. V dropped 8 bases and J dropped 3 bases, with 13 bases sitting between them. CDR3 in DNA: TGTGCCAGCCGCCGTGGGGCCCCTAATGAAAAACTGTTTTTT. Its protein is CASRRGAPNEKLFF.

This chain links TRBV3-1 (or the pseudogene TRBV3-2) with TRBJ2-1; a weak D match, TRBD2 (5 bases). Trimming left V 1 base short and J 0 bases short, with 13 bases between. Germline V gene data show CDR1 as LGHDT and CDR2 as YNNKEL (reference sequence). This CDR3 has 17 amino acids. CDR3 in amino acids: CASSQVPGLSSYNEQFF. The CDR3 DNA sequence: TGTGCCAGCAGCCAAGTACCCGGACTGTCCTCCTACAATGAGCAGTTCTTC.

This chain links TRBV9 with TRBJ2-2, with 9 nucleotides matching TRBD2. The length of the CDR3 is 15 residues. Trimming took 3 bases from V and 2 from J; bases not matched to a gene: 2. In germline, CDR1 is SGDLS, CDR2 YYNGEE. The CDR3 sequence is CASSARGGNTGELFF. The CDR3, as DNA: TGTGCCAGCAGCGCGCGGGGGGGTAACACCGGGGAGCTGTTTTTT.

V is TRBV19 and J is TRBJ1-6; 7 nucleotides align to TRBD1. CDR1 is LNHDA and CDR2 is SQIVND in the germline V gene (reference sequence). This CDR3 spans 17 amino acids. V lost 3 bases to trimming and J lost 7 bases; unmatched junction nucleotides: 12. This chain's CDR3 is CASSIVRGRAVNSPLHF. Written as DNA, the CDR3 is TGTGCCAGTAGTATTGTGAGGGGGCGGGCGGTGAATTCACCCCTCCACTTT.

Only one count was recorded for this clone. The chain combines TRBV5-5 with TRBJ2-3; no clear D gene. Germline V gene sequence: CDR1 SGHKS, CDR2 YYEKEE (reference sequence). This CDR3 comprises 14 residues. Trimming removed 7 bases from V and 2 bases from J, with 14 bases in between. The CDR3 DNA is TGTGCCAGCGGTGTTATGACAACCACAGATACGCAGTATTTT. This gives the protein CASGVMTTTDTQYF.

The table lists this clone with a few counts. The chain couples TRBV7-9 to TRBJ2-7; D possibly corresponds to TRBD2 (5 bases). Germline-derived CDR1 and CDR2 are SEHNR and FQNEAQ (reference sequence). The CDR3 consists of 16 residues. V was trimmed by 5 bases and J by 2 bases, leaving 19 bases between them. CDR3 sequence (DNA): TGTGCCAGCAGCCCCACCAAGGGTACGCGGGCCTACGAGCAGTACTTC. Protein sequence: CASSPTKGTRAYEQYF.

This clone was seen only once. The rearrangement uses TRBV29-1 and TRBJ2-5; tentative D call: TRBD1 (6 bases). The CDR3 has 14 amino acids. Trimming pared 4 bases from V and 4 bases from J, leaving 16 bases between. The germline CDR1 and CDR2 sequences are SQVTM and ANQGSEA. The CDR3 is CSVGYREFGETQYF. CDR3 sequence (DNA): TGCAGCGTTGGGTACAGGGAGTTTGGAGAGACCCAGTACTTC.

The chain has TRBV18 and TRBJ2-5; 7 bases match TRBD2. Germline CDR1 is KGHSH and CDR2 is LQKENI. Trimming removed 6 bases from V and 7 bases from J; junction bases left unmatched: 5. The CDR3 runs to 12 residues. The CDR3 reads CASSTREGTQYF. The CDR3 nucleotides are TGTGCCAGCTCGACCAGGGAGGGGACCCAGTACTTC. The full variable domain, rest sourced from reference TRBV18 and TRBJ2-5, is NAGVMQNPRHLVRRRGQEARLRCSPMKGHSHVYWYRQLPEEGLKFMVYLQKENIIDESGMPKERFSAEFPKEGPSILRIQQVVRGDSAAYFCASSTREGTQYFGPGTRLLVL.

The V and J genes are TRBV27 and TRBJ1-5; 10 bases align to TRBD1. The trim removed 1 base at V and 3 bases at J, leaving 12 bases unmatched. Germline V gene lookup returns CDR1 MNHEY and CDR2 SMNVEV (reference sequence). CDR3 size: 19 residues. The CDR3 sequence: CASSLFSPGTGVYNQPQHF. The CDR3 DNA follows: TGTGCCAGCAGTTTATTTTCCCCCGGGACAGGGGTGTACAATCAGCCCCAGCATTTT.

The genes are TRBV7-4 and TRBJ2-7, with 9 bases aligning to TRBD1. CDR3 size: 14 residues. Germline values: CDR1 SGHVT, CDR2 SQSDAQ. With 10 bases clipped from V and 1 base from J, the junction kept 8 bases outside the gene matches. The chain's CDR3 is CANRRDRDSYEQYF. Written as DNA, the CDR3 is TGTGCCAACCGGCGGGACAGGGATTCCTACGAGCAGTACTTC.

This chain uses TRBV6-2 or TRBV6-3 with TRBJ1-1; D is ambiguous. Trimming pared 4 bases from V and 2 bases from J, leaving 11 bases between. This CDR3 spans 14 amino acids. Looked up from germline, CDR1 is MNHEY and CDR2 is SVGEGT. DNA of the CDR3: TGTGCCAGCAGTTGGCGACAAACAAACACTGAAGCTTTCTTT. Translated, it gives CASSWRQTNTEAFF.

This clone was detected only once. The chain employs TRBV11-3 and TRBJ1-6; D call uncertain. Germline CDR1 SGHNT, CDR2 YENEEA. Trimming shortened V by 5 bases and J by 8 bases, and 7 bases separated the two germline ends. The CDR3 runs 12 residues. The CDR3 sequence is CASSPRDSPLHF. Here the CDR3 DNA reads TGTGCCAGCAGCCCGAGGGATTCACCCCTCCACTTT.

The rearrangement uses TRBV4-2 and TRBJ1-1, with D maybe TRBD1 (6 bases). This CDR3 has 13 amino acids. V was trimmed by 7 bases and J by 1 base, leaving 10 bases between them. Germline V gene sequence: CDR1 LGHNA, CDR2 YNFKEQ. CDR3 amino acids: CASKNRANTEAFF. The CDR3 DNA sequence: TGTGCCAGCAAGAACAGGGCGAACACTGAAGCTTTCTTT.

The rearrangement links TRBV4-1 to TRBJ1-6, with D tentatively TRBD1 (5 bases). V was pared by 3 bases and J by 12 bases, with 21 bases between. Germline V gene data show CDR1 as MGHRA and CDR2 as YSYEKL. The CDR3 covers 16 residues. CDR3 bases: TGCGCCAGCAGCCACGTCCTCCGGGGGAGAAAGAGACCCCTCCACTTT. Translation: CASSHVLRGRKRPLHF.